These T cell receptor beta chains were read from a single sample in a study of T cell responses to AZD1222 COVID-19 vaccine. Sequenced by immunoSEQ multiplex PCR; TCRdb stores in-frame clones only, minus some. The sample yields 65,000 to 100,000 clones, 65% to 85% seen once. The specimen was peripheral blood, collected on day 0 of AZD1222 vaccination. The receptors shown here come from an adult in good health. Each CDR3 is given with its conserved first and last residue. Each record gives: J gene, D gene, V gene, clone size, CDR3 length, CDR3 protein, CDR3 DNA. D genes are given only for firm matches. A row's size may be missing; if present it is once, few, many or a size class.

J: TRBJ2-7
D: TRBD1
V: TRBV28
size: -
length: 16
CDR3: CASSPSTGGAIYEQYF
DNA: TGTGCCAGCAGTCCATCGACAGGGGGCGCAATCTACGAGCAGTACTTC

J: TRBJ2-2
D: TRBD1
V: TRBV11-2
size: -
length: 15
CDR3: CASSRQGGYTGELFF
DNA: TGTGCCAGCAGCCGACAGGGTGGATACACCGGGGAGCTGTTTTTT

J: TRBJ1-2
D: -
V: TRBV5-1
size: -
length: 11
CDR3: CASSNDGDDTF
DNA: TGCGCCAGCAGCAACGACGGCGACGACACCTTC

J: TRBJ1-2
D: -
V: TRBV3-1/TRBV3-2
size: -
length: 13
CDR3: CASSSGSGRGYTF
DNA: TGTGCCAGCAGCTCGGGGTCCGGGCGCGGCTACACCTTC

J: TRBJ1-6
D: TRBD1
V: TRBV5-8
size: -
length: 14
CDR3: CASSRQGVYSPLHF
DNA: TGTGCCAGCAGCCGACAGGGCGTCTATTCACCCCTCCACTTT

J: TRBJ1-5
D: -
V: TRBV11-3
size: -
length: 16
CDR3: CASSVGGTHSNQPQHF
DNA: TGTGCCAGCAGCGTAGGGGGGACTCATAGCAATCAGCCCCAGCATTTT

J: TRBJ1-2
D: TRBD1
V: TRBV6-5
size: -
length: 15
CDR3: CASASGQGNNYGYTF
DNA: TGTGCCAGCGCCTCCGGACAGGGAAATAACTATGGCTACACCTTC

J: TRBJ2-2
D: -
V: TRBV11-2
size: -
length: 15
CDR3: CASSLEPSETGELFF
DNA: TGTGCCAGCAGCTTAGAACCTAGCGAGACCGGGGAGCTGTTTTTT

J: TRBJ2-5
D: TRBD2
V: TRBV12-3/TRBV12-4
size: -
length: 13
CDR3: CASTLAGGETQYF
DNA: TGTGCCAGCACACTAGCGGGGGGGGAGACCCAGTACTTC

J: TRBJ2-3
D: -
V: TRBV6-5
size: -
length: 13
CDR3: CASSRPRTDTQYF
DNA: TGTGCCAGCAGTAGGCCCCGCACAGATACGCAGTATTTT

J: TRBJ1-2
D: TRBD1
V: TRBV20-1
size: -
length: 11
CDR3: CSAQGANGYTF
DNA: TGCAGTGCTCAGGGGGCGAATGGCTACACCTTC

J: TRBJ2-5
D: -
V: TRBV5-1
size: -
length: 12
CDR3: CASSPTKETQYF
DNA: TGCGCCAGCAGCCCTACCAAAGAGACCCAGTACTTC

J: TRBJ2-3
D: -
V: TRBV20-1
size: -
length: 11
CDR3: CSTPTTDTQYF
DNA: TGCAGTACGCCCACCACCGATACGCAGTATTTT

J: TRBJ2-1
D: TRBD1
V: TRBV2
size: once
length: 15
CDR3: CASSGGQGSYNEQFF
DNA: TGTGCCAGCAGCGGGGGACAGGGCTCCTACAATGAGCAGTTCTTC

J: TRBJ2-1
D: -
V: TRBV19
size: -
length: 15
CDR3: CASSTSLQRHNEQFF
DNA: TGTGCCAGTAGTACCAGCCTCCAACGTCACAATGAGCAGTTCTTC

J: TRBJ1-5
D: -
V: TRBV10-3
size: few
length: 16
CDR3: CAISDSGTFSNQPQHF
DNA: TGTGCCATCAGTGACTCCGGGACATTTAGCAATCAGCCCCAGCATTTT

J: TRBJ1-3
D: -
V: TRBV4-2
size: few
length: 12
CDR3: CASSQEGITIYF
DNA: TGTGCCAGCAGCCAGGAAGGGATCACCATATATTTT

J: TRBJ1-4
D: -
V: TRBV28
size: -
length: 11
CDR3: CASSLREKLFF
DNA: TGTGCCAGCAGTTTGCGGGAAAAACTGTTTTTT

J: TRBJ1-2
D: -
V: TRBV4-1
size: few
length: 15
CDR3: CASSQDGSTVYGYTF
DNA: TGCGCCAGCAGCCAAGATGGGTCAACGGTCTATGGCTACACCTTC

J: TRBJ2-5
D: TRBD2
V: TRBV7-6
size: -
length: 17
CDR3: CASSNVPGLAGEETQYF
DNA: TGTGCCAGCAGCAACGTACCGGGACTAGCGGGGGAAGAGACCCAGTACTTC

J: TRBJ2-5
D: -
V: TRBV12-5
size: -
length: 16
CDR3: CASAEGTSNIQETQYF
DNA: TGTGCTAGTGCCGAGGGGACCTCAAACATCCAAGAGACCCAGTACTTC

J: TRBJ1-2
D: -
V: TRBV14
size: -
length: 15
CDR3: CASSQVGGFYYGYTF
DNA: TGTGCCAGCAGCCAAGTTGGAGGGTTTTATTATGGCTACACCTTC

J: TRBJ1-2
D: TRBD1
V: TRBV18
size: -
length: 15
CDR3: CASSPSRGPPYGYTF
DNA: TGTGCCAGCTCACCTTCCAGGGGGCCCCCCTATGGCTACACCTTC

J: TRBJ2-7
D: TRBD2
V: TRBV4-2
size: -
length: 15
CDR3: CASSQGLAITYEQYF
DNA: TGTGCCAGCAGCCAAGGACTAGCAATAACCTACGAGCAGTACTTC

J: TRBJ2-3
D: TRBD2
V: TRBV28
size: -
length: 16
CDR3: CASSSPASGVGDTQYF
DNA: TGTGCCAGCAGTTCACCGGCTAGCGGGGTGGGAGATACGCAGTATTTT

J: TRBJ2-3
D: -
V: TRBV30
size: -
length: 11
CDR3: CAWRYTDTQYF
DNA: TGTGCCTGGAGATACACAGATACGCAGTATTTT

J: TRBJ1-3
D: -
V: TRBV11-2
size: -
length: 12
CDR3: CASSLSGNTIYF
DNA: TGTGCCAGCAGCTTATCTGGAAACACCATATATTTT

J: TRBJ2-1
D: -
V: TRBV11-2
size: -
length: 16
CDR3: CASRGFGMGLNNEQFF
DNA: TGTGCCAGCAGGGGGTTTGGTATGGGATTGAACAATGAGCAGTTCTTC

J: TRBJ1-6
D: -
V: TRBV7-9
size: few
length: 15
CDR3: CASSPGGVSNSPLHF
DNA: TGTGCCAGCAGCCCGGGGGGGGTGAGTAATTCACCCCTCCACTTT

J: TRBJ1-3
D: -
V: TRBV27
size: -
length: 15
CDR3: CASSSGGTTGNTIYF
DNA: TGTGCCAGCAGTTCGGGTGGGACAACTGGAAACACCATATATTTT

J: TRBJ1-2
D: -
V: TRBV2
size: -
length: 12
CDR3: CASSGEYYGYTF
DNA: TGTGCCAGCAGTGGAGAGTACTATGGCTACACCTTC

J: TRBJ1-1
D: -
V: TRBV27
size: -
length: 13
CDR3: CASSTGTFSGAFF
DNA: TGTGCCAGCAGTACCGGGACCTTCTCTGGAGCTTTCTTT

J: TRBJ1-1
D: -
V: TRBV3-1/TRBV3-2
size: -
length: 15
CDR3: CASSQVPSAGTEAFF
DNA: TGTGCCAGCAGCCAAGTCCCGTCCGCAGGGACTGAAGCTTTCTTT

J: TRBJ1-6
D: -
V: TRBV3-1/TRBV3-2
size: few
length: 17
CDR3: CASSQDGGIGGNSPLHF
DNA: TGTGCCAGCAGCCAAGATGGGGGGATAGGAGGGAATTCACCCCTCCACTTT

J: TRBJ2-7
D: TRBD1
V: TRBV3-1/TRBV3-2
size: -
length: 15
CDR3: CASSPGQGRSYEQYF
DNA: TGTGCCAGCAGCCCCGGACAGGGTAGATCCTACGAGCAGTACTTC

J: TRBJ1-1
D: -
V: TRBV19
size: -
length: 17
CDR3: CASRRGQAIRLNTEAFF
DNA: TGTGCCAGTAGGCGGGGTCAGGCAATTAGGTTGAATACTGAAGCTTTCTTT

J: TRBJ2-1
D: -
V: TRBV2
size: -
length: 13
CDR3: CASSLDRYNEQFF
DNA: TGTGCCAGCAGCCTCGACCGATACAATGAGCAGTTCTTC

J: TRBJ2-3
D: -
V: TRBV13
size: -
length: 14
CDR3: CASSLGLGTDTQYF
DNA: TGTGCCAGCAGCTTAGGTCTGGGTACAGATACGCAGTATTTT

J: TRBJ1-5
D: -
V: TRBV28
size: -
length: 14
CDR3: CASSLPGPNQPQHF
DNA: TGTGCCAGCAGTTTACCGGGGCCCAATCAGCCCCAGCATTTT

J: TRBJ2-3
D: -
V: TRBV11-2
size: -
length: 13
CDR3: CASSLSVADTQYF
DNA: TGTGCCAGCAGCTTAAGTGTGGCAGATACGCAGTATTTT

J: TRBJ2-5
D: TRBD1
V: TRBV9
size: -
length: 16
CDR3: CASSARQGAVPETQYF
DNA: TGTGCCAGCAGCGCAAGACAGGGGGCCGTACCGGAGACCCAGTACTTC

J: TRBJ2-6
D: TRBD1
V: TRBV3-1/TRBV3-2
size: -
length: 19
CDR3: CASSQGVGQKSSGANVLTF
DNA: TGTGCCAGCAGCCAAGGGGTGGGACAGAAGAGCTCTGGGGCCAACGTCCTGACTTTC

J: TRBJ2-7
D: TRBD1
V: TRBV6-5
size: -
length: 15
CDR3: CASSRMGTGSAEQYF
DNA: TGTGCCAGCAGTCGAATGGGGACAGGGTCCGCCGAGCAGTACTTC

J: TRBJ1-1
D: -
V: TRBV6-5
size: -
length: 13
CDR3: CASSYNMNTEAFF
DNA: TGTGCCAGCAGTTACAACATGAACACTGAAGCTTTCTTT

J: TRBJ2-7
D: -
V: TRBV11-3
size: -
length: 13
CDR3: CASSTTGSGEQYF
DNA: TGTGCCAGCAGCACAACAGGGTCGGGCGAGCAGTACTTC

J: TRBJ2-1
D: -
V: TRBV7-9
size: -
length: 12
CDR3: CASSLRGYEQFF
DNA: TGTGCCAGCAGCTTACGGGGCTATGAGCAGTTCTTC

J: TRBJ2-3
D: TRBD2
V: TRBV7-2
size: -
length: 15
CDR3: CASRATSGRTDTQYF
DNA: TGTGCCAGCAGAGCCACTAGCGGGAGAACAGATACGCAGTATTTT

J: TRBJ1-2
D: -
V: TRBV7-9
size: -
length: 15
CDR3: CASSLAGQSNYGYTF
DNA: TGTGCCAGCAGCTTAGCAGGACAGAGTAACTATGGCTACACCTTC

J: TRBJ2-5
D: -
V: TRBV5-1
size: -
length: 15
CDR3: CASSLGGMTQETQYF
DNA: TGCGCCAGCAGCTTAGGCGGGATGACACAAGAGACCCAGTACTTC